The present T cell receptor (beta chain) was sequenced within a study of shared clonotypes between healthy human individuals. CDR3 length equals 14 residues. The germline V gene has CDR1 SNHLY and CDR2 FYNNEI. The V segment lost 4 bases and the J segment 13 bases; nucleotides outside the gene matches: 10. Method: immunoSEQ multiplex PCR; TCRdb's copy keeps in-frame clones and lacks some. The data hold 2.3 million or so clones, with approximately 95% observed a single time. The gene calls are TRBV2 and TRBJ2-1, with TRBD2 identical over 10 bases. This clonotype was obtained from a man between 18 and 35 years old in good health. Some clones in this sample may be carry-over from other donors' samples. Specimen: naive CD4+ T cells from PBMCs. Documented subset: CD45RA+ positively selected. In DNA form, the CDR3 reads TGTGCCAGCAGTGCGGTCCTGAAGCGGGAGGGACAGTTCTTC. It specifies CASSAVLKREGQFF.